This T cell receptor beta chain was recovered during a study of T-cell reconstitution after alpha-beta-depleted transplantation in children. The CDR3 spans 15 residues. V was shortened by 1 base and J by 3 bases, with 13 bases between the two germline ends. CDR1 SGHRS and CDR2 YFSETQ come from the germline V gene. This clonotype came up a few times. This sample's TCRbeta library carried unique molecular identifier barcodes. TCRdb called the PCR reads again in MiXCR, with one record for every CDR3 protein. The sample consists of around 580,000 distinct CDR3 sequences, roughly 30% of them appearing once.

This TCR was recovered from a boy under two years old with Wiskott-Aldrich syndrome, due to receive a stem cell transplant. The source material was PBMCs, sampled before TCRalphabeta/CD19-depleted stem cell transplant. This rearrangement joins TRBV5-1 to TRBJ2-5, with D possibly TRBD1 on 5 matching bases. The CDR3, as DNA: TGCGCCAGCAGCTTGCAGGGTGGATGGAAAGAGACCCAGTACTTC. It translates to CASSLQGGWKETQYF.